This T cell receptor (beta chain) was obtained from a study of blood T cell repertoires in COVID-19. Study background: T cells, B-cell-depleted T cells, or PBMCs supplied cDNA or gDNA.

Assay: immunoSEQ multiplex PCR; the TCRdb copy retains only in-frame clones and omits some. The table shows around 100,000 clones, with around nine tenths occurring only once. Germline CDR1 LGHNA, CDR2 YSLEER. V lost 0 bases to trimming and J lost 5 bases, with 16 bases between them. The CDR3 sequence is 16 residues long. The gene calls are TRBV4-3 and TRBJ1-1; D unclear. This TCR derives from a man in his forties with acute or convalescent COVID-19. Sequences were obtained from peripheral blood. The CDR3 reads CASSQDPADTSTEAFF. In nucleotides, the CDR3 is TGCGCCAGCAGCCAAGACCCCGCGGATACATCTACTGAAGCTTTCTTT.